The source of this T cell receptor beta chain is a study of T cells in Graves' hyperthyroidism and ophthalmopathy. Study-level background: Peripheral blood draws took place at initial diagnosis, ahead of any treatment.

This CDR3 has 14 amino acids. Germline values: CDR1 SEHNR, CDR2 FQNEAQ (reference sequence). A remark on this clonotype: Its target is not known. At one end the junction does not follow the germline gene, possibly because of a read error.

Amplified TCR beta CDR3 regions came from RNA transcripts. First-round RT-PCR with HTBI primers amplified the TCR CDR3 region. TCRdb passed the multiplex PCR reads through MiXCR, listing each CDR3 protein once. The data contain around 55,000 distinct CDR3 sequences, less than 60% of them singletons. Study observations and caveats: Most thyroid clonotypes expanded above 0.001 appeared in blood too.

Ophthalmopathy patients showed a Clinical Activity Score of at least 3, NOSPECS grade of at least 4 and duration under 3 months. This chain connects TRBV7-9 to TRBJ2-3; D call uncertain. This TCR was recovered from a woman between 45 and 60 years old with Graves' ophthalmopathy. Sequences were obtained from blood. CDR3 sequence (DNA): TGTGACAGCAGCTTAGTCCGGGGCACAGATACGCAGTATTTT. As protein: CDSSLVRGTDTQYF. The variable domain in full, completed from reference TRBV7-9 and TRBJ2-3, reads DTGVSQNPRHKITKRGQNVTFRCDPISEHNRLYWYRQTLGQGPEFLTYFQNEAQLEKSRLLSDRFSAERPKGSFSTLEIQRTEQGDSAMYLCDSSLVRGTDTQYFGPGTRLTVL.